The next 13 T cell receptor beta chains were all read from a single sample in a study of cytomegalovirus exposure and HLA in healthy donors. Method: immunoSEQ multiplex PCR; TCRdb's copy keeps in-frame clones and lacks some. The sample contains about 280,000 clones, 85% to 90% of which appear only once. The sample comprised PBMCs. The receptor source for this set is a woman between 18 and 29 years old in good health and CMV-seronegative.

This chain connects TRBV5-1 to TRBJ1-2; 10 bases agree with TRBD1. CDR3 length equals 17 residues. The V and J ends lost 7 bases and 4 bases, in that order; junction bases with no gene match: 16. Germline CDR1 and CDR2: SGHRS and YFSETQ. Here the CDR3 reads CASRPDRGRDRIYGYTF. As DNA, the CDR3 is TGCGCCAGCCGCCCCGACAGGGGGCGCGATCGAATCTATGGCTACACCTTC.

The chain has TRBV27 and TRBJ2-1; 7 bases align to TRBD2. The CDR3 extends over 16 amino acids. The V gene end was trimmed by 6 bases and the J gene end by 8 bases; junction bases not matched to a gene: 16. Germline V gene lookup returns CDR1 MNHEY and CDR2 SMNVEV (reference sequence). The CDR3 DNA reads as TGTGCCAGCAGATATAATCTAGCGGACCGTTCGGATGAGCAGTTCTTC. This codes for CASRYNLADRSDEQFF.

The chain recombines TRBV7-6 with TRBJ2-3; D possibly corresponds to TRBD1 (5 bases). V was trimmed by 0 bases and J by 4 bases, leaving 11 bases between them. The CDR3 loop spans 15 amino acids. The germline V gene encodes CDR1 SGHVS and CDR2 FNYEAQ. As DNA, the CDR3 is TGTGCCAGCAGCTTAGCGGTCGCAGGGCCAGATACGCAGTATTTT. This sequence encodes CASSLAVAGPDTQYF.

The CDR3 nucleotides read TGTGCCAGCAGTTGGGGGAACGGGACACCAAACAATGAGCAGTTCTTC. This sequence encodes CASSWGNGTPNNEQFF. The chain couples TRBV28 to TRBJ2-1; a weak D match, TRBD1 (6 bases). V was shortened by 4 bases and J by 5 bases, with 18 bases between the two germline ends. CDR1 and CDR2 from the germline V gene are MDHEN and SYDVKM. The CDR3 is 16 amino acids.

V gene TRBV15 combines with J gene TRBJ2-2, with D uncertain. Germline V gives CDR1 LNHNV, CDR2 YYDKDF (reference sequence). The length of the CDR3 is 14 residues. Deletions cut 0 bases from V and 7 bases from J, with 9 bases between. The DNA of the CDR3 is TGTGCCACCAGCAGAGATCGGGTGAGCGGGGAGCTGTTTTTT. Amino acid sequence: CATSRDRVSGELFF.

J is TRBJ1-2 and V is TRBV9, with 7 nucleotides matching TRBD1. Germline loops: CDR1 SGDLS, CDR2 YYNGEE. The CDR3 is made up of 15 amino acids. J was trimmed by 5 bases and V by 7 bases; bases with no gene match: 14. The CDR3 nucleotides read TGTGCCAGCGGGGGACCGACAGGGTTAATTTATGGCTACACCTTC. This sequence encodes CASGGPTGLIYGYTF.

The genes are TRBV9 and TRBJ1-2; D not resolved. This CDR3 region has 12 residues. Trimming removed 7 bases from V and 2 bases from J, with 9 bases in between. Germline CDR1 SGDLS, CDR2 YYNGEE. This chain's CDR3 is CASGGENYGYTF. CDR3 coding DNA: TGTGCCAGCGGAGGTGAAAACTATGGCTACACCTTC.

J is TRBJ2-5 and V is TRBV28, with 9 bases lining up with TRBD2. V shed 3 bases and J 3 bases; nucleotides not matched to a gene: 5. CDR3 size: 15 residues. The germline V gene has CDR1 MDHEN and CDR2 SYDVKM. The CDR3 sequence is CASSFAGGPKETQYF. The CDR3 region has the DNA TGTGCCAGCAGTTTTGCGGGAGGGCCTAAAGAGACCCAGTACTTC.

This clone was seen more than once but under ten times. The chain is built from TRBV27 and TRBJ1-1, with 9 bases lining up with TRBD1. Per the germline V gene, CDR1 is MNHEY and CDR2 is SMNVEV (reference sequence). The V segment lost 5 bases and the J segment 4 bases; nucleotides outside the gene matches: 5. The CDR3 is 14 residues long. The CDR3 coding sequence is TGTGCCAGCAGTCTACGACAGGGGGTCACTGAAGCTTTCTTT. It yields the protein CASSLRQGVTEAFF.

The chain employs TRBV5-1 and TRBJ2-3; D perhaps matches TRBD2 (5 bases). Trimming pared 0 bases from V and 0 bases from J, leaving 5 bases between. The CDR3 contains 14 residues. Germline V gene data show CDR1 as SGHRS and CDR2 as YFSETQ. The chain's CDR3 is CASSLERSTDTQYF. The CDR3 nucleotides read TGCGCCAGCAGCTTGGAGCGGAGCACAGATACGCAGTATTTT. The whole variable domain, remainder taken from reference TRBV5-1 and TRBJ2-3, is KAGVTQTPRYLIKTRGQQVTLSCSPISGHRSVSWYQQTPGQGLQFLFEYFSETQRNKGNFPGRFSGRQFSNSRSEMNVSTLELGDSALYLCASSLERSTDTQYFGPGTRLTVL.

The chain joins TRBV6-1 to TRBJ1-5; D gene ambiguous. The V end was cut by 8 bases, the J end by 7 bases, with 18 bases between. This CDR3 is 14 amino acids long. Germline V gives CDR1 MNHNS, CDR2 SASEGT. CDR3 residues: CASSSRPGMQPQHF. CDR3 nucleotide sequence: TGTGCCAGCTCTTCAAGGCCCGGGATGCAGCCCCAGCATTTT.

This clone showed up just a few times. The chain joins TRBV30 to TRBJ1-6; D perhaps matches TRBD1 (6 bases). Germline-derived CDR1 and CDR2 are GTSNPN and SVGIG (reference sequence). The CDR3 loop spans 14 amino acids. V lost 1 base, J lost 7 bases, and 11 bases lay in between. The CDR3 bases are TGTGCCTGGAGTGACGGGCAGGGGAATTCACCCCTCCACTTT. Its translation: CAWSDGQGNSPLHF. The full variable domain, with the rest looked up from reference TRBV30 and TRBJ1-6, is SQTIHQWPATLVQPVGSPLSLECTVEGTSNPNLYWYRQAAGRGLQLLFYSVGIGQISSEVPQNLSASRPQDRQFILSSKKLLLSDSGFYLCAWSDGQGNSPLHFGNGTRLTVT.

This clone was found a few times. The CDR3 nucleotides read TGTGCCAGCAGTTCCACAGGGCGGGCGGAGACCCAGTACTTC. It yields the protein CASSSTGRAETQYF. The chain links TRBV27 to TRBJ2-5, with TRBD1 as a possible D gene (6 bases). Trimming took off 4 bases at V and 5 bases at J, with 14 bases between the two ends. The germline CDR1 and CDR2 sequences are MNHEY and SMNVEV (reference sequence). The CDR3 has 14 amino acids.